This paragraph covers one TCR beta chain sequence. Antigen specificity is unknown. This sample was included in a study of T-cell reconstitution after alpha-beta-depleted transplantation in children. General study findings and limits: Reportedly, alpha-beta T cells present about two months post-transplant originated from several hundred expanded clones of graft origin. T cells produced anew were the main source of T-cell counts and diversity one year after transplant.

Unique molecular identifiers were incorporated when the TCRbeta library was constructed. MiXCR, applied by TCRdb to the PCR reads, yields one record per CDR3 protein. The sample consists of some 200,000 distinct CDR3 sequences, around 8.4% of them appearing once. This sequence was found in a male patient under 10 years old who had a stem cell transplant for acute myeloid leukemia, so the T cells may come from the graft donor. The material sequenced was PBMCs, mostly from graft donor cells, taken 360 days after TCRalphabeta/CD19-depleted stem cell transplant.

In DNA, the CDR3 is TGTGCCAGCACTAGGACAGGGGCTAACTATGGCTACACCTTC. Its translation: CASTRTGANYGYTF. The rearrangement links TRBV9 to TRBJ1-2; 9 bases are a match to TRBD1. Germline CDR1 is SGDLS and CDR2 is YYNGEE. The CDR3 is 14 amino acids. Trimming took 6 bases from V and 0 from J; bases not matched to a gene: 3.